Included here is one T cell receptor beta chain sequence, with context. Its target is unknown. These data come from a study of cytomegalovirus exposure and HLA in healthy donors. From germline, CDR1 is MNHEY and CDR2 SMNVEV (reference sequence). V shed 5 bases and J shed 4 bases, with 7 bases lying between them. CDR3 length: 12 amino acids. Notes on the study in general: The study dropped some indistinguishable V segments, TRBV6-2 and TRBV6-3 among them.

Primers for the PCR totalled 60 Vbeta and 13 Jbeta. Profiling relied on immunoSEQ multiplex PCR, and the TCRdb table lists in-frame clones only, not all of them. The repertoire holds about 110,000 clones, with roughly four fifths as singletons. Sequencing input: PBMCs. This receptor was obtained from a young man in good health and CMV-seronegative. V and J are TRBV27 and TRBJ2-3, with D unclear. CDR3 sequence: CASSPRADTQYF. CDR3 in DNA: TGTGCCAGCAGTCCCCGAGCAGATACGCAGTATTTT.